This is a list of T cell receptor beta chains from one sample in a study of radiation and T cells in renal cell carcinoma. Repertoires were generated with immunoSEQ multiplex PCR, while TCRdb's copy carries only in-frame clones and drops some. The sample includes approximately 29,000 clones, 81% of them seen just once. The sequences come from blood, collected from a patient whose treatment included radiotherapy and nephrectomy. These receptors were obtained from a man aged 60 to 75 with renal cell carcinoma. Both conserved end residues are trimmed from each CDR3. Clone size is shown for a subset of rows, as once, few, many or a class of expanded clone.

j_call clone_size v_call cdr3_aa
TRBJ1-2 - TRBV30 AWQRDTDYT
TRBJ2-7 once TRBV13 ASSKNRLAEDYEQY
TRBJ2-1 - TRBV5-1 ASRQDILSNEQF
TRBJ2-7 - TRBV12-5 ASGSDRGVYEQY
TRBJ2-1 - TRBV7-2 ASSLQWGLSYNEQF
TRBJ1-2 - TRBV29-1 SVRLHGYT
TRBJ2-7 - TRBV7-2 ASSKDRGLFGGEQY
TRBJ2-2 - TRBV7-8 ASSLPSGANTGELF
TRBJ2-7 - TRBV7-2 ASSLQEGEGYEQY
TRBJ2-1 - TRBV6-6 ASNQGGSSYNEQF